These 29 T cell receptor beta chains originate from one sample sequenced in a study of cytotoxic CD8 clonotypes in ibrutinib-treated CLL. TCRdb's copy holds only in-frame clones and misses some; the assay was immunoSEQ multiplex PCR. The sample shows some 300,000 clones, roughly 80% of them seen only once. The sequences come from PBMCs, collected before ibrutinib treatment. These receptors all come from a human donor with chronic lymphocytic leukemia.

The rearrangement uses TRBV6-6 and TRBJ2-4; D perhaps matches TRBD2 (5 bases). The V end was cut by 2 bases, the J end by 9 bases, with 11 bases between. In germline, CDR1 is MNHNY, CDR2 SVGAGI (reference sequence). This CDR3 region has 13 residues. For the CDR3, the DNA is TGTGCCAGCAGTTACGTCCCCGAGGGCATTCAGTACTTC. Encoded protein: CASSYVPEGIQYF.

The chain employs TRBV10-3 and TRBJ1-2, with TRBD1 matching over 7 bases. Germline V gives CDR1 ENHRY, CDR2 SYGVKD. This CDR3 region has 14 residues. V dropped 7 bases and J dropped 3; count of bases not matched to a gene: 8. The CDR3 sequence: CAITKHRGDYGYTF. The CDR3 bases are TGTGCCATCACTAAGCACAGGGGCGACTATGGCTACACCTTC.

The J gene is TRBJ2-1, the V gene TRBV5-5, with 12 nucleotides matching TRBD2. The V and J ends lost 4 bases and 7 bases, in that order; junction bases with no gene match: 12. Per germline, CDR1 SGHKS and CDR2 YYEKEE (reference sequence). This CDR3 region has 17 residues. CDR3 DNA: TGTGCCAGCAGCCCTATACATCTAGCGGGAGGGCCAAATGAGCAGTTCTTC. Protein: CASSPIHLAGGPNEQFF.

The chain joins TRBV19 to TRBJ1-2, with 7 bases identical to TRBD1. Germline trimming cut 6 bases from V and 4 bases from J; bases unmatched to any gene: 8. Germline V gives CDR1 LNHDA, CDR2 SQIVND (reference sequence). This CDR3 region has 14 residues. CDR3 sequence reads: CASSGTVDGYGYTF. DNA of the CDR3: TGTGCCAGTAGCGGGACAGTCGACGGCTATGGCTACACCTTC.

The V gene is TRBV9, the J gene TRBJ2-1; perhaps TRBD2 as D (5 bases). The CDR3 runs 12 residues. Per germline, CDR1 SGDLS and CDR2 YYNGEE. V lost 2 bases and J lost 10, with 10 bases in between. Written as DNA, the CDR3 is TGTGCCAGCAGCGTGAGGGAAAGGGAGCAGTTCTTC. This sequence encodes CASSVREREQFF.

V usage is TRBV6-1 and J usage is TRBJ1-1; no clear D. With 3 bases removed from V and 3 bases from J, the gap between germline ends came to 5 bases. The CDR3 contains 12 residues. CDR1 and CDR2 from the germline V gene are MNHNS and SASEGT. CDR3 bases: TGTGCCAGCAGTGACAGATACACTGAAGCTTTCTTT. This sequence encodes CASSDRYTEAFF.

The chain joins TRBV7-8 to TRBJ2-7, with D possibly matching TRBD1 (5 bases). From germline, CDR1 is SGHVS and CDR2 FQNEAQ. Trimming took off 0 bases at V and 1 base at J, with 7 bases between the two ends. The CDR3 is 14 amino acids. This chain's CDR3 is CASSLAPGSYEQYF. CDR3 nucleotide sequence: TGTGCCAGCAGCTTAGCGCCAGGGTCCTACGAGCAGTACTTC.

DNA of the CDR3: TGTGCCAGCAGCTTAGCTACACACGAGAACACTGAAGCTTTCTTT. As protein: CASSLATHENTEAFF. The chain couples TRBV7-9 to TRBJ1-1; no firm D call. The germline V gene encodes CDR1 SEHNR and CDR2 FQNEAQ (reference sequence). CDR3 length equals 15 residues. Trimming removed 0 bases at V and 1 base at J, with 9 bases between.

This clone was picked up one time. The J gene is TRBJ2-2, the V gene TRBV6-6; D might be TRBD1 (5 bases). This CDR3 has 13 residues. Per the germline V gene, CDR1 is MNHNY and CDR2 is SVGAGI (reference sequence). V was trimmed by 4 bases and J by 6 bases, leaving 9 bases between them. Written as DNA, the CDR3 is TGTGCCAGCAGTTTCAGGGAATCCGGGGAGCTGTTTTTT. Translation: CASSFRESGELFF.

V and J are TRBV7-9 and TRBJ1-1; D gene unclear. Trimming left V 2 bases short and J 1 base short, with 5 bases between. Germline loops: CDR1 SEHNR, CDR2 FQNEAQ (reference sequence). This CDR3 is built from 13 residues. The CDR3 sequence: CASSLRPNTEAFF. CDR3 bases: TGTGCCAGCAGCTTAAGACCGAACACTGAAGCTTTCTTT.

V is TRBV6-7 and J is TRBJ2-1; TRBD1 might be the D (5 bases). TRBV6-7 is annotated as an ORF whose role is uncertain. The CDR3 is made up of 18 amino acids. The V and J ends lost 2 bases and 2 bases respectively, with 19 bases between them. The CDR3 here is CASSYLIFDQGTYNEQFF. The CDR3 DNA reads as TGTGCCAGCAGTTACCTAATCTTCGATCAGGGTACCTACAATGAGCAGTTCTTC.

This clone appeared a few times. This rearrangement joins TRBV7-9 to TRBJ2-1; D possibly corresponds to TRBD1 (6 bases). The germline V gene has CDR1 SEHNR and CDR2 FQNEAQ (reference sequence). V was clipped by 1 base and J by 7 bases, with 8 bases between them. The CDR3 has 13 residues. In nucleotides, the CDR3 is TGTGCCAGCAGCTTAGAGGGGGATAATGAGCAGTTCTTC. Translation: CASSLEGDNEQFF.

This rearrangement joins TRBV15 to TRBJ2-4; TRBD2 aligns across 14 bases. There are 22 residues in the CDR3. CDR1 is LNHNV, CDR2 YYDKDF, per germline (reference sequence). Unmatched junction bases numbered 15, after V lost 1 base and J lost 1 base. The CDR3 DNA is TGTGCCACCAGCAGAGTATTTTGGACTAGCGGGAGGCACCGCCCGGCCAAAAACATTCAGTACTTC. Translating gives CATSRVFWTSGRHRPAKNIQYF.

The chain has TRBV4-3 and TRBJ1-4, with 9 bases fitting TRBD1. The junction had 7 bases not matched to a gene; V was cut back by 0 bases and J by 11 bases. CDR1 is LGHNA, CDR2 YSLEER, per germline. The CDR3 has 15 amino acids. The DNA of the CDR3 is TGCGCCAGCAGCCAAGATTGGACAGGGGTGAGGAAACTGTTTTTT. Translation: CASSQDWTGVRKLFF.

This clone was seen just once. The CDR3 coding sequence is TGTGCCAGCAGTGATCAGGGTAGGATGAACACTGAAGCTTTCTTT. Translated: CASSDQGRMNTEAFF. The chain joins TRBV6-1 to TRBJ1-1, with D tentatively TRBD1 (5 bases). The CDR3 sequence is 15 residues long. Germline CDR1 and CDR2: MNHNS and SASEGT. Trimming took off 3 bases at V and 0 bases at J, with 11 bases between the two ends.

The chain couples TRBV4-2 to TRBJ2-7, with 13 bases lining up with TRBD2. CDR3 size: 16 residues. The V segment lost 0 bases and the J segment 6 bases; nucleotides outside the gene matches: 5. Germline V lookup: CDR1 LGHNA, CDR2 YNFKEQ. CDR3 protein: CASSQDRTSGRGEQYF. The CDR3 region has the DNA TGTGCCAGCAGCCAAGATCGGACTAGCGGGAGAGGCGAGCAGTACTTC.

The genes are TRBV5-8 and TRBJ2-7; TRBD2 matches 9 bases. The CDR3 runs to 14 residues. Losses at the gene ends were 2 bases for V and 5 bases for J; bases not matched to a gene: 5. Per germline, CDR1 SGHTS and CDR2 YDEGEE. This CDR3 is CASSFSGSLNEQYF. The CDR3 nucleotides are TGTGCCAGCAGCTTTAGCGGGAGCCTCAACGAGCAGTACTTC.

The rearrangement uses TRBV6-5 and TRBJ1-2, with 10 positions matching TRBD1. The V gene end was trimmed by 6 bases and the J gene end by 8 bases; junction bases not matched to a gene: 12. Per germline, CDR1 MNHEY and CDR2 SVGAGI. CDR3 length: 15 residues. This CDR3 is CASSSWDRGRFGYTF. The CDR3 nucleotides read TGTGCCAGCAGCTCGTGGGACAGGGGTCGGTTCGGCTACACCTTC.

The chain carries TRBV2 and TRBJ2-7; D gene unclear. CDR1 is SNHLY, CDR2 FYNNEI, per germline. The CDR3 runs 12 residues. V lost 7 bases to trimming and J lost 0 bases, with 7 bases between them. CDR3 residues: CASIPSSYEQYF. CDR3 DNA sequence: TGTGCCAGCATACCCAGCTCCTACGAGCAGTACTTC.

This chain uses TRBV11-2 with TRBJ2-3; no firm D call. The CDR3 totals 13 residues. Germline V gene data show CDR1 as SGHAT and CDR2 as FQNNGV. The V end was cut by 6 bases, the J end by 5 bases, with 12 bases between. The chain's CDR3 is CASSSALLDTQYF. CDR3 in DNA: TGTGCCAGCAGTAGTGCCCTGTTAGATACGCAGTATTTT.

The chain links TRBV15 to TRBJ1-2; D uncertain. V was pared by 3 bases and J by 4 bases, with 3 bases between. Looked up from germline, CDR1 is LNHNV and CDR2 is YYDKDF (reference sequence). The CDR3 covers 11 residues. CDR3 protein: CATSSSYGYTF. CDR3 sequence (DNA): TGTGCCACCAGCAGCAGCTATGGCTACACCTTC.

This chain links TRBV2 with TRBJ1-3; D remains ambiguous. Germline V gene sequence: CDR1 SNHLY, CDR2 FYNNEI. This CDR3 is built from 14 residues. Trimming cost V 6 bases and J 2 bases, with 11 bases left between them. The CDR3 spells CASSPNSPGNTIYF. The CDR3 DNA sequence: TGTGCCAGCAGCCCAAACAGCCCTGGAAACACCATATATTTT. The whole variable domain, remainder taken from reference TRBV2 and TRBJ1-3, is EPEVTQTPSHQVTQMGQEVILRCVPISNHLYFYWYRQILGQKVEFLVSFYNNEISEKSEIFDDQFSVERPDGSNFTLKIRSTKLEDSAMYFCASSPNSPGNTIYFGEGSWLTVV.

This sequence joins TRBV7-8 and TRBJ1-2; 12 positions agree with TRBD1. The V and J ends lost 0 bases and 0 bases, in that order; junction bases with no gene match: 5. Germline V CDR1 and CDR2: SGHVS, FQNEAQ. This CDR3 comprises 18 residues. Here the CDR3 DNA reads TGTGCCAGCAGCTTAGCCCCGGGACAGGGGGCCTCTAACTATGGCTACACCTTC. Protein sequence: CASSLAPGQGASNYGYTF.

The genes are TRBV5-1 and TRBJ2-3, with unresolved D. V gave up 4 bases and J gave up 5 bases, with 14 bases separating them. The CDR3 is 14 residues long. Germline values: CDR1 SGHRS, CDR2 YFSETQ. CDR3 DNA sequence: TGCGCCAGCAGCCCCCGGTCGGGCGGAGATACGCAGTATTTT. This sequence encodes CASSPRSGGDTQYF.

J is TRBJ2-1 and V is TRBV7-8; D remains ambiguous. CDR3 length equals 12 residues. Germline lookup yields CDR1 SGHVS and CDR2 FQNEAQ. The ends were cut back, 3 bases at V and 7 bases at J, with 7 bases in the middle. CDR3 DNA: TGTGCCAGCAGCTTCTTTACTAATGAGCAGTTCTTC. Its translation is CASSFFTNEQFF.

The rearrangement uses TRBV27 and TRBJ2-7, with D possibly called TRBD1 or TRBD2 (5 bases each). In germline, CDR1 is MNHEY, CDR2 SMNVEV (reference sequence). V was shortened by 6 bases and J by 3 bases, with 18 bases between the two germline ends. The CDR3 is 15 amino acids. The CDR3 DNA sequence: TGTGCCAGCAGCCCCTCGGGGAACAGGCTCTACGAGCAGTACTTC. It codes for CASSPSGNRLYEQYF.

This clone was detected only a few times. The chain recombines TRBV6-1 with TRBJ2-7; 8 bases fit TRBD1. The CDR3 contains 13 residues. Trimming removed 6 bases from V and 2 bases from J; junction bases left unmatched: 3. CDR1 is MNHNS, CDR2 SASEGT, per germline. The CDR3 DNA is TGTGCCAGCAGCGCGGACAGGGCCTACGAGCAGTACTTC. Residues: CASSADRAYEQYF.

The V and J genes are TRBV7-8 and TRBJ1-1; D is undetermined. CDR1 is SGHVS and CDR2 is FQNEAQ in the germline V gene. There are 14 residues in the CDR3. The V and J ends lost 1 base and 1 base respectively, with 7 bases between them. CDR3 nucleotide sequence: TGTGCCAGCAGCTTAGGAGAAGCGAACACTGAAGCTTTCTTT. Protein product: CASSLGEANTEAFF.

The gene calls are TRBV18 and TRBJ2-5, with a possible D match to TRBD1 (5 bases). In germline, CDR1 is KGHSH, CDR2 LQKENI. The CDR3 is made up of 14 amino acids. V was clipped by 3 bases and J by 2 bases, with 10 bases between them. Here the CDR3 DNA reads TGTGCCAGCTCACCCTACAGGCTACAAGAGACCCAGTACTTC. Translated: CASSPYRLQETQYF.